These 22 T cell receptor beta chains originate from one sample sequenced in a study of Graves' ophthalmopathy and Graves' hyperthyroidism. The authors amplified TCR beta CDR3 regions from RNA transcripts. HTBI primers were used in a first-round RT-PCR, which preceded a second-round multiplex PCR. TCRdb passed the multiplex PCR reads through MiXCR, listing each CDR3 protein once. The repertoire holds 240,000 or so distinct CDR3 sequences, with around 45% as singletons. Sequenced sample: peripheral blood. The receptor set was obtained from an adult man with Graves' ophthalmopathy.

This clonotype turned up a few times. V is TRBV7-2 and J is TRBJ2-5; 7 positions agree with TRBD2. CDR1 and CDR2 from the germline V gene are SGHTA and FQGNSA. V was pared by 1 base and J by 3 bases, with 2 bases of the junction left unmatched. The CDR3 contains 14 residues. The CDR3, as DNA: TGTGCCAGCAGCTTAGATGGGACTAAAGAGACCCAGTACTTC. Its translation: CASSLDGTKETQYF.

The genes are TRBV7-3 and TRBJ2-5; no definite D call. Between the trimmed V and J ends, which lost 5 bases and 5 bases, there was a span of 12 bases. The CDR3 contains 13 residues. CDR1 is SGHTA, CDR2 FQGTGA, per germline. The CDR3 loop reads CASSATLGETQYF. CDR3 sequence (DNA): TGTGCCAGCAGCGCGACTCTGGGGGAGACCCAGTACTTC.

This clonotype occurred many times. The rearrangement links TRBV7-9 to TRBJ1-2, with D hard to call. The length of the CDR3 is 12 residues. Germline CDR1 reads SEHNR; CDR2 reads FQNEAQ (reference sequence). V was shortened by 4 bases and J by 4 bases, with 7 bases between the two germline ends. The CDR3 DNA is TGTGCCAGCAGCTCCGCTGGCTATGGCTACACCTTC. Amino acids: CASSSAGYGYTF.

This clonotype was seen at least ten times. CDR3 nucleotide sequence: TGCAGCCTCCGGGACGGTTCCTACGAGCAGTACTTC. Its protein is CSLRDGSYEQYF. V usage is TRBV29-1 and J usage is TRBJ2-7, with D perhaps given as TRBD1 or TRBD2 (5 bases each). From germline, CDR1 is SQVTM and CDR2 ANQGSEA. V was shortened by 8 bases and J by 1 base, with 12 bases between the two germline ends. CDR3 size: 12 residues.

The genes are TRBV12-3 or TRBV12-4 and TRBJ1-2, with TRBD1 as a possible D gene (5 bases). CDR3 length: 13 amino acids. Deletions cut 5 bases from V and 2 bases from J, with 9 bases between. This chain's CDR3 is CASSPRANYGYTF. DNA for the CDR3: TGTGCCAGCAGTCCCAGGGCGAACTATGGCTACACCTTC.

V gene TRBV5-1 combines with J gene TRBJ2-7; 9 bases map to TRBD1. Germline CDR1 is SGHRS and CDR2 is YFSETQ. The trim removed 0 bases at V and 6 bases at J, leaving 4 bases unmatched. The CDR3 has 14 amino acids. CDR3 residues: CASSLEPQGAEQYF. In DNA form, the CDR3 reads TGCGCCAGCAGCTTGGAGCCACAGGGGGCCGAGCAGTACTTC.

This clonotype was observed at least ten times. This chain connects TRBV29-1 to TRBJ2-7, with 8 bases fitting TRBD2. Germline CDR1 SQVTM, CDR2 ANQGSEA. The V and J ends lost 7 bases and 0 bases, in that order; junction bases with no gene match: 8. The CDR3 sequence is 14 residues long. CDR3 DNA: TGCAGCGCCACCTCGGGAGGGAGCTCCTACGAGCAGTACTTC. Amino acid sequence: CSATSGGSSYEQYF.

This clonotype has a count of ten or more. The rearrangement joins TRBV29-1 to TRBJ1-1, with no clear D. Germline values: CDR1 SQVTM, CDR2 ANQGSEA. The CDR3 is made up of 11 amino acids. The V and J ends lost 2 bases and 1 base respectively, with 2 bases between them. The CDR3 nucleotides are TGCAGCGTTGAATCGAACACTGAAGCTTTCTTT. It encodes CSVESNTEAFF.

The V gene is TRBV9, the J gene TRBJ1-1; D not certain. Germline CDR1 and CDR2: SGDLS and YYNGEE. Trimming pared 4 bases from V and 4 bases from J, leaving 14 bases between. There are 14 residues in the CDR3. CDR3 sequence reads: CASSQNWERTEAFF. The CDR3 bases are TGTGCCAGCAGCCAAAACTGGGAACGCACTGAAGCTTTCTTT.

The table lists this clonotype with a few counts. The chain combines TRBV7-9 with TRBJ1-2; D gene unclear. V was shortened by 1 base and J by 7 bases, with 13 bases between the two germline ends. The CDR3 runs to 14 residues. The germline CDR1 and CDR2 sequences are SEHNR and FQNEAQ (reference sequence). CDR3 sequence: CASSLEKFPGGYTF. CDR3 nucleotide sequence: TGTGCCAGCAGCTTAGAGAAGTTCCCCGGTGGCTACACCTTC.

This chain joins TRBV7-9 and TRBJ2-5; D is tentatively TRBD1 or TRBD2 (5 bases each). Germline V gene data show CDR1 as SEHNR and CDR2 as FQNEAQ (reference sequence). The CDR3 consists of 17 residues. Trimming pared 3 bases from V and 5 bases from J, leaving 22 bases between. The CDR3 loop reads CASSFPWGRENTETQYF. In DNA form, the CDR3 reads TGTGCCAGCAGCTTCCCTTGGGGCAGGGAGAATACGGAGACCCAGTACTTC.

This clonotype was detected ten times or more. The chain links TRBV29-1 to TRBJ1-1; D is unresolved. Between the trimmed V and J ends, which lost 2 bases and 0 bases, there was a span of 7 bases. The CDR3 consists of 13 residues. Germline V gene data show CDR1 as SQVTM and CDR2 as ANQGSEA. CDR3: CSVEMRLNTEAFF. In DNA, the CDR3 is TGCAGCGTTGAAATGCGGCTGAACACTGAAGCTTTCTTT.

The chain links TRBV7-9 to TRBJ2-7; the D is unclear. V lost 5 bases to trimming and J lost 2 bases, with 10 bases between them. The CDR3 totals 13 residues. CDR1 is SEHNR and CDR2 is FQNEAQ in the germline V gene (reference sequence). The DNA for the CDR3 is TGTGCCAGCAGCCCCGCCGGCACCTACGAGCAGTACTTC. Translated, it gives CASSPAGTYEQYF.

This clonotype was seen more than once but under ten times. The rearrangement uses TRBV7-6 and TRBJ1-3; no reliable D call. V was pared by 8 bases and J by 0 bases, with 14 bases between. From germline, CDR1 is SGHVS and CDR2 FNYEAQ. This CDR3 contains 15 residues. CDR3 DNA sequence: TGTGCCAGCTCAACCCGAGAGAACTCTGGAAACACCATATATTTT. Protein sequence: CASSTRENSGNTIYF.

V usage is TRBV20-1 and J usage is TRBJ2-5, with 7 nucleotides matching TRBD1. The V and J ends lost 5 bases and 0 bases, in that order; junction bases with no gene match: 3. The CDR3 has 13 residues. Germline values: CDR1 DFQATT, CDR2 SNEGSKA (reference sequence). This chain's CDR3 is CSAGQDNQETQYF. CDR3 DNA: TGCAGTGCTGGACAGGATAACCAAGAGACCCAGTACTTC.

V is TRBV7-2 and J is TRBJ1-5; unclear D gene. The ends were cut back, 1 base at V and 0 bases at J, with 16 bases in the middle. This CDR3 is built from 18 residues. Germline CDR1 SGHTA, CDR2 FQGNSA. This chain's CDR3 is CASSLERLALYSNQPQHF. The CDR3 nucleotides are TGTGCCAGCAGCTTAGAGCGCCTGGCCCTATATAGCAATCAGCCCCAGCATTTT.

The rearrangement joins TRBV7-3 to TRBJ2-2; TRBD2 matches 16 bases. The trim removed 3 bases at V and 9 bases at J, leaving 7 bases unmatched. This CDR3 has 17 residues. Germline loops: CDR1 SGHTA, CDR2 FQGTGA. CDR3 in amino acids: CASSFPGLAGGPRELFF. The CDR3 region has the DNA TGTGCCAGCAGCTTTCCGGGACTAGCGGGGGGGCCGAGGGAGCTGTTTTTT.

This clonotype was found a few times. The CDR3 DNA is TGTGCCAGCAGCCACGCCGGGAGGAGGGACGAGCAGTACTTC. Residues: CASSHAGRRDEQYF. V gene TRBV12-3 or TRBV12-4 combines with J gene TRBJ2-7; 7 nucleotides line up with TRBD2. J was trimmed by 5 bases and V by 6 bases; bases with no gene match: 10. The CDR3 is 14 residues long.

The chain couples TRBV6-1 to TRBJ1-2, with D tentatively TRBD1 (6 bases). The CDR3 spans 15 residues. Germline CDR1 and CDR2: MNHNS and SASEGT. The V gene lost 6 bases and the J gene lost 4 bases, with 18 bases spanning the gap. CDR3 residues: CASRSLNQGLYGYTF. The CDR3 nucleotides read TGTGCCAGCAGGAGTTTAAACCAGGGGCTCTATGGCTACACCTTC.

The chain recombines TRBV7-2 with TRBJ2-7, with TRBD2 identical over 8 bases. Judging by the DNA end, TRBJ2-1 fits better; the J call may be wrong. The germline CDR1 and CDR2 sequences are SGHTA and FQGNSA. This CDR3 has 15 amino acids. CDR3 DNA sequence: TGTGCCAGCAGCTTAGGCGGGGGGTTCTACAATGAGCAGTTCTTC. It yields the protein CASSLGGGFYNEQFF.

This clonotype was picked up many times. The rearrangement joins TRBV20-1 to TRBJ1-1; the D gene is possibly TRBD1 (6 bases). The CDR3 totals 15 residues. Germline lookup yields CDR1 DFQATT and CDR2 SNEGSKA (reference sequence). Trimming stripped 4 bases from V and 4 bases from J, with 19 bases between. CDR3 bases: TGCAGTGCTAACCGACAGGCTAAGGGGGTCACTGAAGCTTTCTTT. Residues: CSANRQAKGVTEAFF.

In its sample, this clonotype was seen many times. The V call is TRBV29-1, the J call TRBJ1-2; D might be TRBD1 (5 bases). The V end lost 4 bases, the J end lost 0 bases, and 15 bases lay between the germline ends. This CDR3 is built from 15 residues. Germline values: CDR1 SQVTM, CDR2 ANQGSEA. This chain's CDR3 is CSVGGTTQTNYGYTF. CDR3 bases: TGCAGCGTTGGAGGGACGACACAGACTAACTATGGCTACACCTTC.